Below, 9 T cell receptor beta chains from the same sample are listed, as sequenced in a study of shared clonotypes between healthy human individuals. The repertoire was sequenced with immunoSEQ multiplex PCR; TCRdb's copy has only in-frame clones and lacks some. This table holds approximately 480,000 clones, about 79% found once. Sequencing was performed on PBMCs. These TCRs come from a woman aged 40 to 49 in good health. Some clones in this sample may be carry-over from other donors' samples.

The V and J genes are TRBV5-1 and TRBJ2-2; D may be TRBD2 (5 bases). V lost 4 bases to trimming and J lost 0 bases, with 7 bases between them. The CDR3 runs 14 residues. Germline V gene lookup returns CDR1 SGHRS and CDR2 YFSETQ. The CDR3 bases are TGCGCCAGCAGCGAGGGAACGAACACCGGGGAGCTGTTTTTT. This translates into CASSEGTNTGELFF.

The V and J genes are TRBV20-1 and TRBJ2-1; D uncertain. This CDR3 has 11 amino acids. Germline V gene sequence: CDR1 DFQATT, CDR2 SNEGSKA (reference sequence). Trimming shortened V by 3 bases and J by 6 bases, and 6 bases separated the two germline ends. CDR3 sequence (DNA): TGCAGTGCTAGGTCCAGCAATGAGCAGTTCTTC. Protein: CSARSSNEQFF.

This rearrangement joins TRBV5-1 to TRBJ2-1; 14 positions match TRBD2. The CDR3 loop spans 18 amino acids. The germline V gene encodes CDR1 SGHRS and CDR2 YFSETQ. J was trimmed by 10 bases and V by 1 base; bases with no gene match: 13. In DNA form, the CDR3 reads TGCGCCAGCAGCTTGTCTGGTCGTGGACTAGCGGGAGGCGCGGAGCAGTTCTTC. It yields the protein CASSLSGRGLAGGAEQFF.

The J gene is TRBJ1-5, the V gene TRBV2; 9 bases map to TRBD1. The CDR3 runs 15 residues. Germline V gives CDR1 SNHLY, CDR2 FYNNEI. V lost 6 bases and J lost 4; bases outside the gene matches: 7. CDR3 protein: CASRLTGGKNQPQHF. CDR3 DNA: TGTGCCAGCAGGCTGACAGGGGGTAAAAATCAGCCCCAGCATTTT.

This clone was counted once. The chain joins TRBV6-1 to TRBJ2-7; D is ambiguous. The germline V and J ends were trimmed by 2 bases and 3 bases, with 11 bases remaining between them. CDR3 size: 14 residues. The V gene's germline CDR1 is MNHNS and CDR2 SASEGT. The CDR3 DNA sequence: TGTGCCAGCAGTGAAAGTCCGAGAATCTACGAGCAGTACTTC. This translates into CASSESPRIYEQYF.

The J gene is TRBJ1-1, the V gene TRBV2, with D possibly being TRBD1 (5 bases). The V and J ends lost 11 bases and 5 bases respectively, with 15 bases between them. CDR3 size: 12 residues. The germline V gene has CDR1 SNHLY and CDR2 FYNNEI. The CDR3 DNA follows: TGTGCCGGCAAGAGGGGTAGGACTGAAGCTTTCTTT. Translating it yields CAGKRGRTEAFF.

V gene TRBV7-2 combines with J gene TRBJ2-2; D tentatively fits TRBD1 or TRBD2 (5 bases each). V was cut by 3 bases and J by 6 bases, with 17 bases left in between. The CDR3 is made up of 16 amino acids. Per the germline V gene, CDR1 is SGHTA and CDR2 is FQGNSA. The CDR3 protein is CASSFPGGQGAGELFF. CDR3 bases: TGTGCCAGCAGCTTTCCGGGCGGGCAGGGAGCCGGGGAGCTGTTTTTT.

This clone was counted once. The CDR3 coding sequence is TGCGCCAGCAGTCGCAGCTCCTACACCGGGGAGCTGTTTTTT. It translates to CASSRSSYTGELFF. The gene calls are TRBV23-1 and TRBJ2-2; D is undetermined. TRBV23-1 is annotated as an ORF whose role is uncertain. V gave up 4 bases and J gave up 3 bases, with 9 bases separating them. There are 14 residues in the CDR3.

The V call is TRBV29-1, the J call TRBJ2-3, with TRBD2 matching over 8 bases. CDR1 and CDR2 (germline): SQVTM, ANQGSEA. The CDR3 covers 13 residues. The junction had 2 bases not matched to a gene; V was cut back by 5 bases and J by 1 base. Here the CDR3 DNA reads TGCAGCGTTTCAGCGGGGGGCACAGATACGCAGTATTTT. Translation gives CSVSAGGTDTQYF.